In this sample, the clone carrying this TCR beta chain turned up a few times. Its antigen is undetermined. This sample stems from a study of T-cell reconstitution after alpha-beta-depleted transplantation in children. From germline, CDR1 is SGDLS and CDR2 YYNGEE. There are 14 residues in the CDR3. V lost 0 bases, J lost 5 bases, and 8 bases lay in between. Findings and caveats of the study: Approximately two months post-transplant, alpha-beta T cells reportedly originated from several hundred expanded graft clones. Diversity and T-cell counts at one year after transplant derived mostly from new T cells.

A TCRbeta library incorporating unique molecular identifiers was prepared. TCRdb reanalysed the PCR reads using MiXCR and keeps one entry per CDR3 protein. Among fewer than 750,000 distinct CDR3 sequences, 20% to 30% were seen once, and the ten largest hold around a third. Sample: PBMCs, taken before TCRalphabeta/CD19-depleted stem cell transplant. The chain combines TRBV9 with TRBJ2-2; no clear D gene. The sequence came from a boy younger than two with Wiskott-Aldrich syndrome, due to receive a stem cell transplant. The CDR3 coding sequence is TGTGCCAGCAGCGTAGCTATGGGTACCGGGGAGCTGTTTTTT. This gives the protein CASSVAMGTGELFF.